The 26 T cell receptor beta chains below all came from one sample that was sequenced in a study of T cells in Graves' hyperthyroidism and ophthalmopathy (dated by TCRdb to about 2019). Libraries were built with multiplex PCR. Reads for this sample came from an Illumina HiSeq 2000. Amplification of TCR beta CDR3 regions was carried out from RNA transcripts. For the first round of RT-PCR on the TCR CDR3, the HTBI primer set was used together with the Qiagen OneStep RT-PCR kit. Using fastp at Q25 and MiXCR, TCRdb reprocessed the public reads and kept productive beta chains. Duplicate CDR3 protein sequences are folded into a single record with the most common DNA and genes. In this sample the table shows around 200,000 distinct CDR3 sequences, over 15% of which occur a single time. Together, the top ten hold approximately 28% of the sample. The sample consisted of blood. These receptors were obtained from a woman aged 45-65 years with Graves' hyperthyroidism.

This clonotype was picked up many times. CDR3: CASSDDPRPRDEQYF. In DNA, the CDR3 is TGTGCCAGCAGTGATGATCCTCGCCCCCGGGACGAGCAGTACTTC. The V and J genes are TRBV6-1 and TRBJ2-7; D remains unclear. Germline V CDR1 and CDR2: MNHNS, SASEGT. CDR3 length: 15 residues. V was pared by 3 bases and J by 5 bases, with 17 bases between.

The sample holds many counts of this clonotype. The CDR3 DNA is TGTGCCAGCAGCTTCCGGGAAGTAAGGGAAAAACTGTTTTTT. Its protein product is CASSFREVREKLFF. The V gene is TRBV7-9, the J gene TRBJ1-4; D gene unclear. Germline V lookup: CDR1 SEHNR, CDR2 FQNEAQ (reference sequence). This CDR3 comprises 14 residues. The ends were cut back, 3 bases at V and 8 bases at J, with 13 bases in the middle.

The chain carries TRBV7-9 and TRBJ1-4; possible D gene TRBD1, 5 bases. The CDR3 length is 15 residues. Trimming removed 5 bases at V and 3 bases at J, with 13 bases between. Germline loops: CDR1 SEHNR, CDR2 FQNEAQ (reference sequence). CDR3 residues: CASSTYQGANEKLFF. The CDR3 DNA is TGTGCCAGCAGCACGTATCAGGGTGCTAATGAAAAACTGTTTTTT.

This clonotype was recorded at least ten times. The V gene is TRBV19, the J gene TRBJ2-7; D unresolved. Germline-derived CDR1 and CDR2 are LNHDA and SQIVND (reference sequence). V lost 4 bases, J lost 2 bases, and 6 bases lay in between. The CDR3 is 12 amino acids. CDR3 loop: CASSNGAYEQYF. The CDR3 region has the DNA TGTGCCAGTAGTAATGGAGCCTACGAGCAGTACTTC.

This clonotype has a count of ten or more. The chain is built from TRBV6-1 and TRBJ1-2, with a weak D call TRBD1 (5 bases). Germline lookup yields CDR1 MNHNS and CDR2 SASEGT. The V and J ends lost 6 bases and 0 bases respectively, with 11 bases between them. The CDR3 sequence is 14 residues long. CDR3 protein: CASRAWGANYGYTF. In DNA, the CDR3 is TGTGCCAGCAGAGCATGGGGCGCTAACTATGGCTACACCTTC.

The genes are TRBV19 and TRBJ1-5; D might be TRBD1 (6 bases). V lost 4 bases and J lost 5, with 12 bases in between. The CDR3 runs to 14 residues. The germline CDR1 and CDR2 sequences are LNHDA and SQIVND (reference sequence). The DNA for the CDR3 is TGTGCCAGTAGTACCGGGACACGAGATCAGCCCCAGCATTTT. It specifies CASSTGTRDQPQHF.

This clonotype was detected only once. This chain joins TRBV13 and TRBJ2-7; TRBD1 matches at 7 bases. Germline-derived CDR1 and CDR2 are PRHDT and FYEKMQ (reference sequence). This CDR3 is 15 amino acids long. Trimming cost V 1 base and J 7 bases; bases outside gene matches: 10. For the CDR3, the DNA is TGTGCCAGCAGCTTAGAAAGGACAGGTCCCATAGAGCAGTACTTC. Its translation is CASSLERTGPIEQYF.

The chain couples TRBV6-5 to TRBJ1-6, with a weak D call TRBD1 (6 bases). This CDR3 has 15 amino acids. The ends were cut back, 7 bases at V and 0 bases at J, with 10 bases in the middle. CDR1 and CDR2 (germline): MNHEY, SVGAGI. The CDR3 nucleotides read TGTGCCAGCACCGACAGGAACTCCTATAATTCACCCCTCCACTTT. Protein sequence: CASTDRNSYNSPLHF.

This clonotype was counted many times. This chain uses TRBV28 with TRBJ1-1; the D gene is possibly TRBD1 (6 bases). Germline assignment: CDR1 MDHEN and CDR2 SYDVKM. The germline V and J ends were trimmed by 7 bases and 1 base, with 16 bases remaining between them. The CDR3 totals 15 residues. DNA for the CDR3: TGTGCCAGCATTCCAGGGGCCTCCCAGAACACTGAAGCTTTCTTT. Protein sequence: CASIPGASQNTEAFF.

This rearrangement joins TRBV9 to TRBJ1-5; TRBD1 might be the D (5 bases). In germline, CDR1 is SGDLS, CDR2 YYNGEE. V shed 3 bases and J shed 6 bases, with 10 bases lying between them. CDR3 size: 13 residues. CDR3 sequence (DNA): TGTGCCAGCAGCGCCTCCGGGGGTCAGCCCCAGCATTTT. Translation: CASSASGGQPQHF.

The table lists this clonotype with many counts. The genes are TRBV28 and TRBJ1-4; unclear D gene. V lost 2 bases and J 4 bases, leaving 11 bases between the germline ends. The CDR3 runs 15 residues. The germline gives CDR1 MDHEN, CDR2 SYDVKM. Here the CDR3 reads CASSLTAADNEKLFF. In DNA form, the CDR3 reads TGTGCCAGCAGTTTAACAGCCGCCGATAATGAAAAACTGTTTTTT.

Remarks on this clonotype: A much larger clone lies a single base off, so this may be a read error. The chain carries TRBV28 and TRBJ2-5, with 11 positions matching TRBD2. The CDR3 loop spans 14 amino acids. Trimming took 5 bases from V and 4 from J; bases not matched to a gene: 3. In germline, CDR1 is MDHEN, CDR2 SYDVKM. In nucleotides, the CDR3 is TGTGCCAGCAGTCTTAGCGGGGGGGGAGAGACCCAGTACTTC. It specifies CASSLSGGGETQYF.

Ten or more counts support this clonotype. The chain couples TRBV29-1 to TRBJ1-1; a weak D match, TRBD1 (5 bases). The CDR3 length is 10 residues. CDR1 SQVTM and CDR2 ANQGSEA come from the germline V gene. V was shortened by 6 bases and J by 7 bases, with 9 bases between the two germline ends. CDR3 sequence: CSVGDFEAFF. CDR3 coding DNA: TGCAGCGTGGGGGACTTTGAAGCTTTCTTT. Full variable domain (outside the CDR3, taken from reference TRBV29-1 and TRBJ1-1): SAVISQKPSRDICQRGTSLTIQCQVDSQVTMMFWYRQQPGQSLTLIATANQGSEATYESGFVIDKFPISRPNLTFSTLTVSNMSPEDSSIYLCSVGDFEAFFGQGTRLTVV.

Comments on this clonotype: One base away lies a much larger clone, so this may be a sequencing read error. The chain is built from TRBV19 and TRBJ2-1; D possibly corresponds to TRBD1 (6 bases). V was clipped by 6 bases and J by 6 bases, with 15 bases between them. Germline V gene lookup returns CDR1 LNHDA and CDR2 SQIVND (reference sequence). CDR3 length: 14 residues. The CDR3 DNA sequence: TGTGCCAGTAGCCACTGGGGGCCCAGCAATGAGCAGTTCTTC. Its protein is CASSHWGPSNEQFF.

This clonotype was seen ten or more times. V and J are TRBV2 and TRBJ1-4; maybe TRBD1 (6 bases). Germline V CDR1 and CDR2: SNHLY, FYNNEI. Trimming removed 6 bases at V and 5 bases at J, with 7 bases between. The CDR3 length is 12 residues. The CDR3 here is CASRTGNEKLFF. In nucleotides, the CDR3 is TGTGCCAGCAGAACAGGGAATGAAAAACTGTTTTTT.

This clonotype was seen a few times. V gene TRBV9 combines with J gene TRBJ2-1; possibly TRBD1 or TRBD2 for D (5 bases each). The CDR3 contains 17 residues. The germline V gene encodes CDR1 SGDLS and CDR2 YYNGEE. The ends were cut back, 4 bases at V and 4 bases at J, with 21 bases in the middle. The CDR3 protein is CASSSSPRVEEYNEQFF. DNA for the CDR3: TGTGCCAGCAGCTCAAGCCCCAGGGTGGAGGAGTACAATGAGCAGTTCTTC.

This clonotype was seen many times. This chain links TRBV16 with TRBJ1-3; 7 nucleotides line up with TRBD1. CDR3 length equals 15 residues. Losses at the gene ends were 8 bases for V and 2 bases for J; bases not matched to a gene: 9. CDR1 is KGHSY, CDR2 FQNENV, per germline. CDR3 DNA sequence: TGTGCCAGCGGAACACAGGGGTTTGCTGGAAACACCATATATTTT. Translating it yields CASGTQGFAGNTIYF.

In this sample, this clonotype turned up many times. The rearrangement links TRBV7-2 to TRBJ2-4; TRBD1 matches 10 bases. Looked up from germline, CDR1 is SGHTA and CDR2 is FQGNSA. J gave up 5 bases and V 1 base, and 2 bases lay outside the gene matches. The CDR3 has 15 residues. The CDR3 loop is CASSLGGTGENIQYF. CDR3 nucleotides: TGTGCCAGCAGCTTAGGAGGGACAGGGGAAAACATTCAGTACTTC.

Many counts were recorded for this clonotype. The chain has TRBV18 and TRBJ2-5, with 7 nucleotides matching TRBD2. Unmatched junction bases numbered 5, after V lost 0 bases and J lost 7 bases. The CDR3 runs to 14 residues. Germline CDR1 KGHSH, CDR2 LQKENI. Written as DNA, the CDR3 is TGTGCCAGCTCACCACCCAGCGGGGCGCGGACCCAGTACTTC. As protein: CASSPPSGARTQYF.

This clonotype was seen many times. This chain uses TRBV2 with TRBJ2-6; D unclear. V was shortened by 2 bases and J by 0 bases, with 17 bases between the two germline ends. CDR3 length: 19 amino acids. In germline, CDR1 is SNHLY, CDR2 FYNNEI. This CDR3 reads CASSESSVTTLSGANVLTF. The CDR3 nucleotides read TGTGCCAGCAGTGAAAGTTCGGTCACTACCCTCTCTGGGGCCAACGTCCTGACTTTC.

V usage is TRBV18 and J usage is TRBJ2-1; possibly TRBD2 for D (6 bases). The V gene lost 3 bases and the J gene lost 0 bases, with 18 bases spanning the gap. CDR1 is KGHSH, CDR2 LQKENI, per germline. The CDR3 loop spans 18 amino acids. For the CDR3, the DNA is TGTGCCAGCTCACCCACCAGGGAGGCCGGGAGCTCCTACAATGAGCAGTTCTTC. Its translation: CASSPTREAGSSYNEQFF.

The table lists this clonotype with many counts. The chain employs TRBV6-2 or TRBV6-3 and TRBJ2-2; D unresolved. The CDR3 loop spans 14 amino acids. In germline, CDR1 is MNHEY, CDR2 SVGEGT. V was pared by 7 bases and J by 4 bases, with 13 bases between. The CDR3 is CASTYLQITGELFF. CDR3 DNA: TGTGCCAGCACCTATTTACAGATCACCGGGGAGCTGTTTTTT.

This sequence joins TRBV19 and TRBJ2-1; 7 positions match TRBD2. The V gene's germline CDR1 is LNHDA and CDR2 SQIVND (reference sequence). Trimming cost V 0 bases and J 5 bases; bases outside gene matches: 13. The CDR3 has 18 amino acids. The CDR3 sequence is CASSIEGLAALFNNEQFF. As DNA, the CDR3 is TGTGCCAGTAGTATAGAGGGTCTAGCGGCTCTCTTTAACAATGAGCAGTTCTTC.

This clonotype was recorded many times. V and J are TRBV2 and TRBJ1-1; TRBD1 is a possible D gene (5 bases). V was cut by 3 bases and J by 4 bases, with 15 bases left in between. Germline CDR1 is SNHLY and CDR2 is FYNNEI. CDR3 size: 15 residues. CDR3 sequence reads: CASSERDPRVTEAFF. DNA for the CDR3: TGTGCCAGCAGTGAGCGGGACCCACGGGTCACTGAAGCTTTCTTT.

This clonotype was seen a few times. The chain joins TRBV6-1 to TRBJ1-5; perhaps TRBD1 as D (5 bases). CDR3 length: 15 residues. Germline assignment: CDR1 MNHNS and CDR2 SASEGT. The V and J ends lost 5 bases and 3 bases respectively, with 14 bases between them. This CDR3 is CASSRDSYPNQPQHF. The CDR3 bases are TGTGCCAGCAGTAGGGACTCCTACCCCAATCAGCCCCAGCATTTT.

This clonotype was found many times. The chain combines TRBV7-9 with TRBJ1-4, with D unclear. The V and J ends lost 5 bases and 7 bases respectively, with 14 bases between them. Germline lookup yields CDR1 SEHNR and CDR2 FQNEAQ (reference sequence). CDR3 length equals 14 residues. CDR3 amino acids: CASSPIGAVEKLFF. The CDR3 nucleotides read TGTGCCAGCAGCCCTATTGGCGCCGTTGAAAAACTGTTTTTT.